Listed below are T cell receptor beta chains from one sample, sequenced in a study of shared clonotypes between healthy human individuals. Libraries were prepared by immunoSEQ multiplex PCR; TCRdb keeps only in-frame clonotypes and omits some of them. The sample yields roughly 2.5 million clones, about 92% seen once. Material: naive CD4+ T cells sorted from blood. The receptors originated from a man younger than 35 in good health. Both conserved end residues are part of each CDR3. The D gene is left open where the match is weak. Clone size is given for some rows only: seen once, a few or many times, or a class if the clone is expanded.

>NA|NA|TRBJ1-2|TRBV29-1
CSVGFGYGYTF
TGCAGCGTTGGGTTCGGCTATGGCTACACCTTC
>TRBD1|once|TRBJ2-5|TRBV2
CASRRQGQGGTQYF
TGTGCCAGCAGGCGACAGGGACAGGGTGGAACCCAGTACTTC
>NA|NA|TRBJ1-1|TRBV7-3
CASSLFPGVSTEAFF
TGTGCCAGCAGCTTATTCCCGGGGGTGAGCACTGAAGCTTTCTTT
>NA|NA|TRBJ1-2|TRBV5-4
CASRPLGGTVYGYTF
TGTGCCAGCAGACCCCTGGGAGGGACGGTATATGGCTACACCTTC
>TRBD2|NA|TRBJ2-7|TRBV5-1
CASSLTSGLYSYEQYF
TGCGCCAGCAGCTTGACTAGCGGGCTGTACTCCTACGAGCAGTACTTC
>NA|NA|TRBJ1-2|TRBV11-2
CASSLAHLLGYTF
TGTGCCAGCAGCTTAGCACACCTGCTAGGCTACACCTTC
>NA|NA|TRBJ1-4|TRBV4-3
CASSPGGTATNEKLFF
TGCGCCAGCAGCCCGGGGGGAACTGCAACTAATGAAAAACTGTTTTTT
>NA|NA|TRBJ2-6|TRBV7-3
CASSPGLSGANVLTF
TGTGCCAGCAGCCCCGGCCTCTCTGGGGCCAACGTCCTGACTTTC
>NA|NA|TRBJ2-3|TRBV4-3
CASSQAGGSLADTQYF
TGCGCCAGCAGCCAAGCTGGAGGATCCCTAGCAGATACGCAGTATTTT
>NA|NA|TRBJ1-1|TRBV6-1
CASRPLGVHTEAFF
TGTGCCAGCAGGCCACTGGGGGTCCACACTGAAGCTTTCTTT
>TRBD2|NA|TRBJ2-5|TRBV9
CASSARLAGGRGETQYF
TGTGCCAGCAGCGCCCGACTAGCGGGGGGCAGGGGGGAGACCCAGTACTTC
>TRBD1|NA|TRBJ1-2|TRBV6-6
CASSPGQGVGYTF
TGTGCCAGCAGTCCGGGACAGGGGGTAGGCTACACCTTC
>TRBD1|once|TRBJ2-1|TRBV11-1
CASSPMFRDRVDNEQFF
TGTGCCAGCAGCCCTATGTTTCGGGACAGGGTCGACAATGAGCAGTTCTTC
>NA|NA|TRBJ2-7|TRBV6-6
CASNEGTYEQYF
TGTGCCAGCAACGAAGGCACCTACGAGCAGTACTTC
>NA|NA|TRBJ1-5|TRBV6-5
CASSFQGRNQPQHF
TGTGCCAGCAGTTTCCAGGGCCGCAATCAGCCCCAGCATTTT
>TRBD1|NA|TRBJ2-3|TRBV28
CASSFGPTGGRETDTQYF
TGTGCCAGCAGTTTCGGTCCGACAGGGGGACGTGAGACAGATACGCAGTATTTT
>TRBD2|NA|TRBJ2-5|TRBV19
CASSTRLAGVETQYF
TGTGCCAGTAGTACAAGACTAGCGGGGGTGGAGACCCAGTACTTC
>NA|NA|TRBJ1-4|TRBV9
CASSPRGSVEKLFF
TGTGCCAGCAGCCCTAGGGGAAGCGTTGAAAAACTGTTTTTT
>NA|NA|TRBJ2-7|TRBV10-3
CAISDDAGGSYEQYF
TGTGCCATCAGTGACGACGCTGGAGGCTCCTACGAGCAGTACTTC
>NA|NA|TRBJ2-1|TRBV7-9
CASSLQGNEQFF
TGTGCCAGCAGCTTACAGGGTAATGAGCAGTTCTTC
>NA|NA|TRBJ2-1|TRBV10-2
CASSDRNYNEQFF
TGCGCCAGCAGTGATCGGAACTACAATGAGCAGTTCTTC
>NA|NA|TRBJ2-7|TRBV7-9
CASSSDGAHEQYF
TGTGCCAGCAGCTCTGATGGGGCCCACGAGCAGTACTTC
>TRBD1|NA|TRBJ2-2|TRBV7-7
CASSPGTGVTGELFF
TGTGCTAGCAGTCCCGGGACAGGGGTAACCGGGGAGCTGTTTTTT
>NA|NA|TRBJ2-6|TRBV15
CATSREEPFSGANVLTF
TGTGCCACCAGCAGAGAGGAACCCTTCTCTGGGGCCAACGTCCTGACTTTC
>NA|NA|TRBJ2-1|TRBV29-1
CSVWAPQSSYNEQFF
TGCAGCGTTTGGGCCCCCCAGAGCTCCTACAATGAGCAGTTCTTC
>TRBD1|once|TRBJ2-1|TRBV5-1
CASSEGQGSYNEQFF
TGCGCCAGCAGCGAAGGACAGGGTAGCTACAATGAGCAGTTCTTC
>TRBD1|NA|TRBJ2-5|TRBV4-3
CASSQDPGGQETQYF
TGCGCCAGCAGCCAAGATCCAGGGGGTCAAGAGACCCAGTACTTC
>NA|NA|TRBJ1-4|TRBV7-9
CASSLAQSNEKLFF
TGTGCCAGCAGCTTAGCACAGTCTAATGAAAAACTGTTTTTT
>TRBD2|NA|TRBJ2-5|TRBV5-1
CASTRGDGLKHQETQYF
TGCGCCAGCACCCGGGGGGACGGGTTAAAACACCAAGAGACCCAGTACTTC
>NA|NA|TRBJ1-4|TRBV28
CASSSTAENEKLFF
TGTGCCAGCAGCTCGACAGCGGAGAATGAAAAACTGTTTTTT
>NA|NA|TRBJ1-1|TRBV18
CASSQQWANTEAFF
TGTGCCAGCTCCCAACAGTGGGCGAACACTGAAGCTTTCTTT
>NA|NA|TRBJ2-1|TRBV6-6
CASSYGRGRTYNEQFF
TGTGCCAGCAGTTACGGCCGCGGAAGAACCTACAATGAGCAGTTCTTC
>NA|NA|TRBJ2-7|TRBV6-1
CASSDKGLVNEQYF
TGTGCCAGCAGTGATAAGGGGTTGGTCAACGAGCAGTACTTC
>TRBD2|NA|TRBJ2-3|TRBV18
CASGLAGGTDTQYF
TGTGCCAGCGGGCTAGCGGGCGGTACAGATACGCAGTATTTT
>TRBD1|NA|TRBJ1-1|TRBV7-9
CASTPPDRAEAFF
TGTGCCAGCACCCCGCCCGACAGGGCTGAAGCTTTCTTT
>NA|NA|TRBJ2-7|TRBV6-1
CASTGGGEQYF
TGTGCCAGCACTGGAGGTGGCGAGCAGTACTTC
>TRBD2|NA|TRBJ2-7|TRBV6-1
CASSVAGVSYEQYF
TGTGCCAGCAGTGTAGCGGGTGTAAGCTACGAGCAGTACTTC
>TRBD2|NA|TRBJ2-5|TRBV7-6
CASSFSGGKKQETQYF
TGTGCCAGCAGCTTTTCGGGAGGAAAGAAACAAGAGACCCAGTACTTC